The 25 T cell receptor beta chains in this list originate from one sample, sequenced in a study of T cell repertoires in cytomegalovirus infection. TCRdb recomputed calls from the reads with MiXCR, one row per CDR3 protein. Altogether about 830,000 distinct CDR3 sequences are present, about 31% being singletons, with the ten largest covering 9.5% to 15%. Their antigens remain unidentified. The sequencing here drew on cultured CD8+ T cells from PBMCs, taken from culture after CMV antigen stimulation. Receptors were obtained from a human donor in good health (CMV status not recorded). Some clones in this sample may be carry-over from other donors' samples.

This clonotype has more than one count but fewer than ten. The rearrangement joins TRBV12-3 or TRBV12-4 to TRBJ2-5; D possibly uses TRBD1 or TRBD2 (5 bases each). The CDR3 totals 15 residues. The V end lost 6 bases, the J end lost 2 bases, and 16 bases lay between the germline ends. CDR3 DNA: TGTGCCAGCAGGGGGGACGGCGCGGAACAAGAGACCCAGTACTTC. Translation: CASRGDGAEQETQYF.

This clonotype was picked up many times. The rearrangement links TRBV27 to TRBJ1-5; D remains ambiguous. The CDR3 consists of 15 residues. V was pared by 2 bases and J by 2 bases, with 10 bases between. Germline values: CDR1 MNHEY, CDR2 SMNVEV (reference sequence). CDR3 amino acids: CASSLTHAGNQPQHF. The CDR3 region has the DNA TGTGCCAGCAGTTTAACCCACGCTGGCAATCAGCCCCAGCATTTT.

The chain links TRBV5-1 to TRBJ1-2, with D uncertain. Trimming took 0 bases from V and 8 from J, leaving 14 bases between them. CDR3 size: 14 residues. From germline, CDR1 is SGHRS and CDR2 YFSETQ. The CDR3 loop reads CASSLEWAEIGYTF. The CDR3 DNA is TGCGCCAGCAGCTTGGAATGGGCCGAGATCGGCTACACCTTC.

This clonotype was found a few times. The chain is built from TRBV6-5 and TRBJ2-1; the D call may be TRBD1 or TRBD2 (5 bases each). The CDR3 is 13 amino acids. CDR1 and CDR2 from the germline V gene are MNHEY and SVGAGI. With 4 bases removed from V and 12 bases from J, the gap between germline ends came to 16 bases. Here the CDR3 reads CASSSGGTSVQFF. CDR3 DNA sequence: TGTGCCAGCAGTTCCGGTGGGACGTCTGTGCAGTTCTTC.

This clonotype was observed a single time. The chain carries TRBV27 and TRBJ2-2; 8 bases fit TRBD1. This CDR3 is 15 amino acids long. The germline gives CDR1 MNHEY, CDR2 SMNVEV (reference sequence). The V gene end was trimmed by 5 bases and the J gene end by 5 bases; junction bases not matched to a gene: 7. The CDR3: CASSPWTGKTGELFF. The CDR3 DNA is TGTGCCAGCAGTCCTTGGACAGGGAAAACCGGGGAGCTGTTTTTT.

This rearrangement joins TRBV6-1 to TRBJ2-1; tentative D call: TRBD2 (5 bases). CDR1 and CDR2 from the germline V gene are MNHNS and SASEGT. Trimming stripped 5 bases from V and 4 bases from J, with 15 bases between. CDR3 size: 15 residues. The CDR3 region is CASSPAASSYNEQFF. The CDR3 DNA is TGTGCCAGCAGTCCGGCGGCTAGCAGTTACAATGAGCAGTTCTTC.

In its sample, this clonotype was seen a few times. The chain combines TRBV12-3 or TRBV12-4 with TRBJ2-1; D might be TRBD1 (6 bases). The ends were cut back, 5 bases at V and 8 bases at J, with 10 bases in the middle. The CDR3 sequence is 12 residues long. The CDR3 DNA sequence: TGTGCCAGCAGTCAGGGGTCCCATGAGCAGTTCTTC. Its protein is CASSQGSHEQFF.

About this clonotype: A read error may produce the germline difference seen at one junction end. This chain uses TRBV9 with TRBJ2-6, with a possible D match to TRBD1 (5 bases). Germline V gives CDR1 SGDLS, CDR2 YYNGEE. This CDR3 has 15 residues. The CDR3 bases are TGTGCCAACAGCGCCGACAGTTCTGGGGCCAACGTCCTGACTTTC. It specifies CANSADSSGANVLTF. The full variable domain, with the rest looked up from reference TRBV9 and TRBJ2-6, is DSGVTQTPKHLITATGQRVTLRCSPRSGDLSVYWYQQSLDQGLQFLIQYYNGEERAKGNILERFSAQQFPDLHSELNLSSLELGDSALYFCANSADSSGANVLTFGAGSRLTVL.

In this sample, this clonotype turned up many times. DNA of the CDR3: TGTGCCAGCAGCCCAGGAAGCAAGGGGGGGCCCTACAATGAGCAGTTCTTC. It translates to CASSPGSKGGPYNEQFF. This chain uses TRBV7-6 with TRBJ2-1; D is perhaps TRBD2 (7 bases). Germline CDR1 is SGHVS and CDR2 is FNYEAQ. Trimming removed 5 bases at V and 2 bases at J, with 19 bases between. The CDR3 length is 17 residues.

A few counts support this clonotype. The chain couples TRBV5-4 to TRBJ2-1, with unresolved D. V lost 0 bases and J 3 bases, leaving 10 bases between the germline ends. Germline assignment: CDR1 SGHNT and CDR2 YYREEE (reference sequence). The CDR3 sequence is 15 residues long. The CDR3: CASSLGQTHYNEQFF. CDR3 coding DNA: TGTGCCAGCAGCTTGGGACAAACCCACTACAATGAGCAGTTCTTC.

The genes are TRBV9 and TRBJ2-2; TRBD2 matches at 12 bases. V was pared by 3 bases and J by 2 bases, with 2 bases of the junction left unmatched. CDR3 length equals 16 residues. Germline-derived CDR1 and CDR2 are SGDLS and YYNGEE. CDR3 residues: CASSASGGANTGELFF. CDR3 bases: TGTGCCAGCAGCGCTAGCGGGGGGGCAAACACCGGGGAGCTGTTTTTT.

This clonotype was observed a handful of times. The V gene is TRBV5-1, the J gene TRBJ1-2; 11 positions agree with TRBD1. CDR3 size: 13 residues. Germline assignment: CDR1 SGHRS and CDR2 YFSETQ. The ends lost 5 bases at V and 6 bases at J; junction bases unmatched: 3. The CDR3: CASSWTGGDGYTF. The CDR3 DNA follows: TGCGCCAGCAGTTGGACAGGGGGCGATGGCTACACCTTC.

This clonotype was recorded a few times. The V gene is TRBV4-1, the J gene TRBJ1-2; weak D call: TRBD1 (5 bases). Trimming removed 2 bases at V and 0 bases at J, with 19 bases between. CDR3 length: 18 amino acids. From germline, CDR1 is MGHRA and CDR2 YSYEKL. The CDR3 nucleotides are TGCGCCAGCAGCCAATTCATAGGGACGGATGTTGCTAACTATGGCTACACCTTC. Translated: CASSQFIGTDVANYGYTF.

This clonotype was picked up many times. This chain uses TRBV12-3 or TRBV12-4 with TRBJ1-1; D remains unclear. The CDR3 contains 13 residues. V shed 5 bases and J shed 5 bases, with 12 bases lying between them. The CDR3 sequence: CASSPPWRTEAFF. CDR3 in DNA: TGTGCCAGCAGTCCCCCTTGGAGGACTGAAGCTTTCTTT.

Notes on this clonotype: At one end, the junction sequence differs from germline, possibly due to a read error. V is TRBV7-8 and J is TRBJ2-2; 9 nucleotides agree with TRBD2. CDR3 length: 16 amino acids. CDR1 is SGHVS and CDR2 is FQNEAQ in the germline V gene. CDR3 protein: CASRRIVTSGTGELLF. The CDR3 bases are TGTGCCAGCAGAAGGATTGTGACTAGCGGCACCGGGGAGCTGCTTTTT.

This clonotype was seen a handful of times. The rearrangement uses TRBV7-6 and TRBJ1-5; D gene unclear. The CDR3 spans 12 residues. CDR1 and CDR2 from the germline V gene are SGHVS and FNYEAQ. The V and J ends lost 5 bases and 9 bases respectively, with 11 bases between them. CDR3 DNA: TGTGCCAGCAGCGCGAACCGAGCGCCCCAGCATTTT. Protein product: CASSANRAPQHF.

The chain combines TRBV4-3 with TRBJ2-1, with TRBD2 identical over 8 bases. V lost 0 bases and J lost 7; bases outside the gene matches: 11. Germline values: CDR1 LGHNA, CDR2 YSLEER. The CDR3 runs 17 residues. The CDR3 region has the DNA TGCGCCAGCAGCCAAGATTCACGGGGGGGGGCGTGGAATGAGCAGTTCTTC. Translated, it gives CASSQDSRGGAWNEQFF.

Many counts were recorded for this clonotype. V and J are TRBV7-6 and TRBJ2-7; 8 bases line up with TRBD1. Trimming removed 5 bases from V and 3 bases from J; junction bases left unmatched: 9. Germline assignment: CDR1 SGHVS and CDR2 FNYEAQ. The CDR3 runs to 15 residues. CDR3 bases: TGTGCCAGCAGCACCCGGACAGGGAGTAGCTACGAGCAGTACTTC. Residues: CASSTRTGSSYEQYF.

The chain carries TRBV15 and TRBJ2-3, with unresolved D. Germline V CDR1 and CDR2: LNHNV, YYDKDF (reference sequence). This CDR3 comprises 16 residues. V was pared by 3 bases and J by 0 bases, with 13 bases between. CDR3 coding DNA: TGTGCCACCAGCAGGAGAGAAGACCCTAGCACAGATACGCAGTATTTT. Its protein is CATSRREDPSTDTQYF.

The table lists this clonotype with a few counts. The V gene is TRBV11-1, the J gene TRBJ2-1, with TRBD2 matching 11 bases. The CDR3 contains 16 residues. Germline values: CDR1 SGHAT, CDR2 FQDESV (reference sequence). Losses at the gene ends were 4 bases for V and 5 bases for J; bases not matched to a gene: 7. CDR3 coding DNA: TGTGCCAGCAGCTCTTACACTAGCGGGGGAAACAATGAGCAGTTCTTC. This encodes CASSSYTSGGNNEQFF.

This clonotype came up a few times. V is TRBV7-9 and J is TRBJ2-1; a possible D gene is TRBD2 (5 bases). This CDR3 comprises 12 residues. V was pared by 3 bases and J by 10 bases, with 10 bases between. From germline, CDR1 is SEHNR and CDR2 FQNEAQ (reference sequence). The chain's CDR3 is CASSFTRWEQFF. In DNA, the CDR3 is TGTGCCAGCAGCTTCACTAGGTGGGAGCAGTTCTTC. The full variable domain, its missing parts supplied by reference TRBV7-9 and TRBJ2-1, is DTGVSQNPRHKITKRGQNVTFRCDPISEHNRLYWYRQTLGQGPEFLTYFQNEAQLEKSRLLSDRFSAERPKGSFSTLEIQRTEQGDSAMYLCASSFTRWEQFFGPGTRLTVL.

This rearrangement joins TRBV14 to TRBJ2-2; no definite D call. Germline assignment: CDR1 SGHDN and CDR2 FVKESK. This CDR3 is built from 13 residues. The V and J ends lost 0 bases and 9 bases respectively, with 8 bases between them. In DNA, the CDR3 is TGTGCCAGCAGCCAAGAGCACAGCCGGGAGCTGTTTTTT. It specifies CASSQEHSRELFF.

This chain links TRBV7-8 with TRBJ2-4; D gene ambiguous. CDR1 is SGHVS and CDR2 is FQNEAQ in the germline V gene. With 4 bases removed from V and 2 bases from J, the gap between germline ends came to 15 bases. This CDR3 comprises 16 residues. The CDR3 reads CASSSPKTGTKNIQYF. Here the CDR3 DNA reads TGTGCCAGCAGCTCCCCCAAGACTGGCACCAAAAACATTCAGTACTTC.

CDR3 sequence reads: CASSYRASTVNTEAFF. CDR3 coding DNA: TGTGCCAGCAGCTACCGGGCCTCGACAGTAAACACTGAAGCTTTCTTT. V is TRBV7-2 and J is TRBJ1-1, with D possibly being TRBD1 (5 bases). V was pared by 4 bases and J by 2 bases, with 17 bases between. This CDR3 contains 16 residues. CDR1 SGHTA and CDR2 FQGNSA come from the germline V gene.

This clonotype was counted many times. J is TRBJ1-1 and V is TRBV7-9; D ambiguous. The CDR3 runs to 15 residues. The V gene's germline CDR1 is SEHNR and CDR2 FQNEAQ (reference sequence). Trimming left V 6 bases short and J 4 bases short, with 18 bases between. The CDR3 DNA follows: TGTGCCAGCAGATCTGAACGCGCGTGGGGCACTGAAGCTTTCTTT. Translation gives CASRSERAWGTEAFF. The full variable domain, rest sourced from reference TRBV7-9 and TRBJ1-1, is DTGVSQNPRHKITKRGQNVTFRCDPISEHNRLYWYRQTLGQGPEFLTYFQNEAQLEKSRLLSDRFSAERPKGSFSTLEIQRTEQGDSAMYLCASRSERAWGTEAFFGQGTRLTVV.